This record concerns one T cell receptor (beta chain) sequence. Its antigen target is currently unknown. Per-base quality was not reported, and no clone a single base away is much larger than it. These data are taken from a study of blood T cell repertoires in COVID-19 (dated by TCRdb to the early 2020s). Context from the whole study: The collaborator samples originated in the United States, Italy and Spain and spanned the acute and convalescent phases of COVID-19. The prospective study material was composed of cDNA or gDNA derived from T cells, B-cell-depleted T cells, or PBMCs. Subjects who had been exposed to COVID-19, were actively infected with it, or had recovered from it provided the deeply sampled blood TCRbeta repertoires that made up the dataset. The repertoires were released in a freely available public database meant as a resource for research on the immune response to SARS-CoV-2. Samples were obtained from the ongoing ImmuneRACE study (first 160 participants) and from some 1,300 subjects provided by 6 global collaborators. The sample metadata nearly always contained a de-identified subject ID, COVID-19 status, age in years and sex. Where HLA class I and class II types were available, the types were taken from metadata supplied by the sample provider, not from assay-based typing.

Overall study results and their limits: How much clinical and demographic metadata was included differed by source and by participant, and the metadata was provided uncurated.

TCRbeta CDR3 regions were amplified from genomic DNA by means of the immunoSEQ Assay, a bias-controlled multiplex PCR. Under the source paper's analysis protocol: Nucleated cell counts per sample were estimated from amplification of reference gene primers within the assay. To quantify the absolute abundance of each unique TCRbeta CDR3 rearrangement, sequence reads were collapsed and filtered. Productive Simpson clonality was computed per sample as the square root of Simpson's diversity index over productive rearrangements. TCRdb took this table from immuneACCESS and kept in-frame rearrangements with V and J called. Such tables lack part of the clones; where checked against another copy, unresolved V genes explain under half of the gap, and the rest is unexplained. V and J calls and clone size are given by that table; D and trimming were obtained from the DNA. Present in this sample are 300,000 to 450,000 clones, 85% to 90% of which were seen just once. The ten largest clones represent less than 3.5% of the sample.

Each collaborating institution followed its own protocols to collect whole blood in K2EDTA tubes. For TCRbeta analysis, collaborator samples were shipped as frozen whole blood, as isolated PBMCs, or as DNA extracted from either sample type. Sequencing was done on a sample of peripheral blood. This clonotype was obtained from a human donor in a cohort sampled during active COVID-19.

The nucleotide sequence reads as follows: TGTGCCAGCAGCCGGGATTGGAGGGGGGGAGAGACCCAGTACTTC. Its amino acids are CASSRDWRGGETQYF. Recombination joined TRBV7-8 with TRBJ2-5, and perhaps TRBD2 as D gene, on 7 matching bases. The germline ends are 17 bases apart after V is trimmed by 5 bases and J by 4 bases. Sequences SGHVS (CDR1) and FQNEAQ (CDR2) are obtained from the germline V gene. The CDR3 measures 15 amino acids from cysteine to phenylalanine. Only CDR3 DNA remains: 45 bases, in frame from the first base.